These 13 T cell receptor beta chains originate from one sample sequenced in a study of T cell responses to AZD1222 COVID-19 vaccine. Assay used: immunoSEQ multiplex PCR; TCRdb lists only in-frame clones, some missing. This repertoire shows over 130,000 clones, around 89% found once; its top ten account for approximately 3%. This specimen consisted of peripheral blood, obtained 28 days after the second AZD1222 dose. The receptor source for this set is an adult who received the AZD1222 COVID-19 vaccine.

The rearrangement links TRBV28 to TRBJ2-1, with D possibly TRBD2 on 5 matching bases. Germline values: CDR1 MDHEN, CDR2 SYDVKM. This CDR3 contains 12 residues. The V gene lost 5 bases and the J gene lost 10 bases, with 12 bases spanning the gap. CDR3 in DNA: TGTGCCAGCAGTCCACCCGAGCGGGAGCAGTTCTTC. Protein: CASSPPEREQFF.

This chain connects TRBV3-1 (or the pseudogene TRBV3-2) to TRBJ1-4, with D possibly being TRBD1 (6 bases). This CDR3 region has 16 residues. Germline V lookup: CDR1 LGHDT, CDR2 YNNKEL (reference sequence). Trimming left V 2 bases short and J 1 base short, with 11 bases between. This chain's CDR3 is CASSQKGGRTNEKLFF. CDR3 DNA: TGTGCCAGCAGCCAAAAGGGGGGCCGAACTAATGAAAAACTGTTTTTT.

CDR3 DNA sequence: TGTGCCAGCAGCTTAGGGGTTAGCGGGTCTACGGACACAGATACGCAGTATTTT. Encoded protein: CASSLGVSGSTDTDTQYF. The chain joins TRBV11-3 to TRBJ2-3; 7 bases line up with TRBD2. From germline, CDR1 is SGHNT and CDR2 YENEEA. There are 18 residues in the CDR3. The trim removed 1 base at V and 2 bases at J, leaving 12 bases unmatched.

The DNA for the CDR3 is TGTGCCAGCAGTCGACAAGGGAACTCCTACGAGCAGTACTTC. Protein sequence: CASSRQGNSYEQYF. The chain carries TRBV5-6 and TRBJ2-7; D not certain. Germline lookup yields CDR1 SGHDT and CDR2 YYEEEE. The V end was cut by 5 bases, the J end by 0 bases, with 12 bases between. This CDR3 is built from 14 residues.

This clone appeared a single time. The chain links TRBV19 to TRBJ2-7, with D unresolved. CDR1 and CDR2 from the germline V gene are LNHDA and SQIVND (reference sequence). This CDR3 contains 12 residues. V lost 3 bases, J lost 7 bases, and 10 bases lay in between. The CDR3 reads CASSMGRSEQYF. CDR3 nucleotide sequence: TGTGCCAGTAGTATGGGCAGATCAGAGCAGTACTTC.

The rearrangement joins TRBV19 to TRBJ1-2; TRBD1 might be the D (5 bases). Trimming removed 8 bases at V and 0 bases at J, with 16 bases between. Germline V gene data show CDR1 as LNHDA and CDR2 as SQIVND (reference sequence). CDR3 size: 15 residues. This CDR3 reads CASRWGFGANYGYTF. CDR3 in DNA: TGTGCCAGTCGGTGGGGGTTCGGGGCTAACTATGGCTACACCTTC. Complete variable domain (other parts from reference TRBV19 and TRBJ1-2): DGGITQSPKYLFRKEGQNVTLSCEQNLNHDAMYWYRQDPGQGLRLIYYSQIVNDFQKGDIAEGYSVSREKKESFPLTVTSAQKNPTAFYLCASRWGFGANYGYTFGSGTRLTVV.

The genes are TRBV20-1 and TRBJ1-5; D call uncertain. CDR3 length: 14 residues. Germline V lookup: CDR1 DFQATT, CDR2 SNEGSKA (reference sequence). V lost 3 bases to trimming and J lost 4 bases, with 13 bases between them. In DNA form, the CDR3 reads TGCAGTGCTAGTAGCAGTGGGGTAAATCAGCCCCAGCATTTT. Residues: CSASSSGVNQPQHF.

This sequence joins TRBV6-5 and TRBJ1-1; possible D gene TRBD1, 5 bases. The germline gives CDR1 MNHEY, CDR2 SVGAGI. Trimming stripped 4 bases from V and 5 bases from J, with 11 bases between. The CDR3 length is 13 residues. CDR3 DNA sequence: TGTGCCAGCAGTTGGGACGGTTGGACTGAAGCTTTCTTT. Its protein is CASSWDGWTEAFF.

The gene calls are TRBV4-1 and TRBJ2-3; D may be TRBD1 (5 bases). The V gene lost 4 bases and the J gene lost 3 bases, with 17 bases spanning the gap. The CDR3 consists of 16 residues. Germline CDR1 MGHRA, CDR2 YSYEKL. The CDR3 DNA sequence: TGCGCCAGCAGCCCAAGACCTAGGGGCAATACAGATACGCAGTATTTT. It encodes CASSPRPRGNTDTQYF.

With regard to this clone: The limits of the CDR3 on the DNA are not certain, so only TCRdb's listed CDR3 is given. The chain is built from TRBV6-2 or TRBV6-3 and TRBJ2-1; the listed D gene, TRBD2, was not tested against the DNA. The CDR3 numbers 12 amino acids, ends counted. Germline V gene sequence: CDR1 MNHEY, CDR2 SVGEGT. CDR3 sequence reads: CASSFAGGIPFF.

V gene TRBV29-1 combines with J gene TRBJ2-1; 10 bases are a match to TRBD2. There are 16 residues in the CDR3. The J segment lost 6 bases and the V segment lost 5 bases, leaving 13 bases of the junction unmatched. CDR1 is SQVTM and CDR2 is ANQGSEA in the germline V gene. The CDR3 reads CSVRPTGSGRSNEQFF. The DNA of the CDR3 is TGCAGCGTTCGTCCTACGGGTAGCGGGAGGTCCAATGAGCAGTTCTTC.

The J gene is TRBJ1-6, the V gene TRBV13; D gene unclear. CDR3 length: 14 residues. Per germline, CDR1 PRHDT and CDR2 FYEKMQ (reference sequence). Trimming removed 5 bases at V and 4 bases at J, with 9 bases between. CDR3 residues: CASSPAQYNSPLHF. CDR3 coding DNA: TGTGCCAGCAGCCCCGCACAGTATAATTCACCCCTCCACTTT.

CDR3 coding DNA: TGTGCCTGGGGCCACGGAGGGTATGGCTACACCTTC. Residues: CAWGHGGYGYTF. This chain connects TRBV30 to TRBJ1-2; D gene unclear. CDR1 GTSNPN and CDR2 SVGIG come from the germline V gene (reference sequence). Trimming removed 5 bases from V and 5 bases from J, with 12 bases in between. The CDR3 spans 12 residues.